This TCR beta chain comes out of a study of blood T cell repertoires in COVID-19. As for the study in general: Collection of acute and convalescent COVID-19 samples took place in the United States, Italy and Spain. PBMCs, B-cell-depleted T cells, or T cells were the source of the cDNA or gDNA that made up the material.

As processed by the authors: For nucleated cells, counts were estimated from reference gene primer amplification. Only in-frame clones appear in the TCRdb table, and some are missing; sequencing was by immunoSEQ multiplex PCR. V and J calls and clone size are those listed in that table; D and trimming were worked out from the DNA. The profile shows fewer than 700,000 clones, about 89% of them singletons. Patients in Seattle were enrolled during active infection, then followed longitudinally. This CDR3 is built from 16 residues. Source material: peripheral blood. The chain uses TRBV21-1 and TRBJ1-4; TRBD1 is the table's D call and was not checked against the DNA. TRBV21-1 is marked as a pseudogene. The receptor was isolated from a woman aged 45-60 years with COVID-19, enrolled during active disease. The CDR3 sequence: CANLDREGEANEKLFF. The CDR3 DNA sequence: TGTGCCAACCTGGACAGGGAAGGGGAAGCTAATGAAAAACTGTTTTTT.